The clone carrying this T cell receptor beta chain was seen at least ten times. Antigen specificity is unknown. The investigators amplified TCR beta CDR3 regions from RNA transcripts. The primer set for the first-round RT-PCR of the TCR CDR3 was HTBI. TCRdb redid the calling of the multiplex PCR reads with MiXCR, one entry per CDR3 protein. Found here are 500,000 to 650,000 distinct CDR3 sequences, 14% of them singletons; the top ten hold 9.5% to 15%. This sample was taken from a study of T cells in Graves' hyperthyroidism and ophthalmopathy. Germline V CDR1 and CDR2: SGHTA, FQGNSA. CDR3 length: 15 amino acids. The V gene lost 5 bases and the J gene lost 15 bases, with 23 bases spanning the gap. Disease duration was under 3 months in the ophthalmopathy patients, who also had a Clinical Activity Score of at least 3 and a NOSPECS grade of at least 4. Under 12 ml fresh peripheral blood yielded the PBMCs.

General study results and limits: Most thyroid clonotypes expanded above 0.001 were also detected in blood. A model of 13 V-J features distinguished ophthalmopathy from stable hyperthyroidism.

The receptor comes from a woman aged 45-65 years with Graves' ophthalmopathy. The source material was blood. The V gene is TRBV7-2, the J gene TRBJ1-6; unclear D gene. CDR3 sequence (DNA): TGTGCCAGCAGCGGAGCGGGCCGCGCCAGGTCGAACCTCCACTTT. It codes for CASSGAGRARSNLHF.